These T cell receptor beta chains were read from a single sample in a study of CD8 T cells in Susac syndrome. TCRdb independently ran MiXCR on the immunoSEQ multiplex PCR reads; one entry per CDR3 protein. Of about 140,000 distinct CDR3 sequences in the sample, approximately 93% were seen once. Material for sequencing was CD4+ T cells from PBMCs. The source of these receptors is a human donor in good health. CDR3s include the opening cysteine and the closing phenylalanine or tryptophan. D genes are given only for firm matches. Clone size is shown for a subset of rows, as once, few, many or a class of expanded clone.

d_call: .
v_call: TRBV7-9
j_call: TRBJ1-1
clone_size: .
cdr3_nt: TGTGCCAGCAGCTTACAGAACACTGAAGCTTTCTTT
cdr3_aa: CASSLQNTEAFF

d_call: .
v_call: TRBV4-1
j_call: TRBJ2-2
clone_size: .
cdr3_nt: TGCGCCAGCAGCCAAGGGGGCGGGCGTAACACCGGGGAGCTGTTTTTT
cdr3_aa: CASSQGGGRNTGELFF

d_call: .
v_call: TRBV30
j_call: TRBJ1-5
clone_size: .
cdr3_nt: TGTGCCTGGAGTGTAGGAGAGTATCAGCCCCAGCATTTT
cdr3_aa: CAWSVGEYQPQHF

d_call: TRBD1
v_call: TRBV6-1
j_call: TRBJ1-5
clone_size: .
cdr3_nt: TGTGCCAGCAGTGACAACAGGGGAGGGAATCAGCCCCAGCATTTT
cdr3_aa: CASSDNRGGNQPQHF

d_call: .
v_call: TRBV12-3/TRBV12-4
j_call: TRBJ2-7
clone_size: few
cdr3_nt: TGTGCCAGCAGCCGAGGGACTTACGCCTACGAGCAGTACTTC
cdr3_aa: CASSRGTYAYEQYF

d_call: TRBD1
v_call: TRBV12-3/TRBV12-4
j_call: TRBJ2-6
clone_size: .
cdr3_nt: TGTGCCAGCAGTTTACAGGGGGTTTCGGGGGCCAACGTCCTGACTTTC
cdr3_aa: CASSLQGVSGANVLTF

d_call: .
v_call: TRBV24-1
j_call: TRBJ2-1
clone_size: .
cdr3_nt: TGTGCCACCAGTGGCCCCAGGGGGGTGGAGGGGAGAGGACCTTACAATGAGCAGTTCTTC
cdr3_aa: CATSGPRGVEGRGPYNEQFF

d_call: .
v_call: TRBV10-3
j_call: TRBJ1-1
clone_size: .
cdr3_nt: TGTGCCATCAGTGTAGGGGACGGGAACACTGAAGCTTTCTTT
cdr3_aa: CAISVGDGNTEAFF

d_call: TRBD1
v_call: TRBV29-1
j_call: TRBJ1-2
clone_size: .
cdr3_nt: TGCAGCGGGGGACAGGGGGACTATGGCTACACCTTC
cdr3_aa: CSGGQGDYGYTF

d_call: TRBD1
v_call: TRBV6-5
j_call: TRBJ2-2
clone_size: .
cdr3_nt: TGTGCCAGCAGCAGGGACAGGGGGACCGGGGAGCTGTTTTTT
cdr3_aa: CASSRDRGTGELFF

d_call: .
v_call: TRBV20-1
j_call: TRBJ1-1
clone_size: .
cdr3_nt: TGCAGTGCTAGTCGGGTTCCCACTGAAGCTTTCTTT
cdr3_aa: CSASRVPTEAFF

d_call: TRBD2
v_call: TRBV18
j_call: TRBJ2-3
clone_size: .
cdr3_nt: TGTGCCAGCTCACAGATGACTAGCGGCACAGATACGCAGTATTTT
cdr3_aa: CASSQMTSGTDTQYF

d_call: TRBD1
v_call: TRBV2
j_call: TRBJ1-2
clone_size: .
cdr3_nt: TGTGCCAGCAGGCAGGGGGCCCTCGGCTATGGCTACACCTTC
cdr3_aa: CASRQGALGYGYTF

d_call: .
v_call: TRBV5-1
j_call: TRBJ2-1
clone_size: .
cdr3_nt: TGCGCCAGCAGGGGGGCAGTTAGGCAGTTCTTC
cdr3_aa: CASRGAVRQFF

d_call: TRBD2
v_call: TRBV5-1
j_call: TRBJ2-1
clone_size: .
cdr3_nt: TGCGCCAGCCTCCCGACTAGCGGATACAATGAGCAGTTCTTC
cdr3_aa: CASLPTSGYNEQFF

d_call: .
v_call: TRBV7-2
j_call: TRBJ1-5
clone_size: .
cdr3_nt: TGTGCCAGCAGCCCGGGTTCGACGAACGGACAGCCCCAGCATTTT
cdr3_aa: CASSPGSTNGQPQHF

d_call: .
v_call: TRBV19
j_call: TRBJ2-1
clone_size: .
cdr3_nt: TGTGCCAGTAGTAGCGGAAACAATGAGCAGTTCTTC
cdr3_aa: CASSSGNNEQFF

d_call: TRBD2
v_call: TRBV9
j_call: TRBJ2-1
clone_size: .
cdr3_nt: TGTGCCAGCAGCGTAGAACTAGCGTACAATGAGCAGTTCTTC
cdr3_aa: CASSVELAYNEQFF

d_call: .
v_call: TRBV5-4
j_call: TRBJ1-2
clone_size: .
cdr3_nt: TGTGCCAGCAGCTTGGATACGGCTAACTATGGCTACACCTTC
cdr3_aa: CASSLDTANYGYTF

d_call: .
v_call: TRBV7-9
j_call: TRBJ2-4
clone_size: .
cdr3_nt: TGTGCCAGCAGCTTAAGCGGTGACCAAAACATTCAGTACTTC
cdr3_aa: CASSLSGDQNIQYF

d_call: .
v_call: TRBV12-3/TRBV12-4
j_call: TRBJ1-1
clone_size: .
cdr3_nt: TGTGCCAGCAGCCCCCCCCCACAGGGAGATGGAGCTTTCTTT
cdr3_aa: CASSPPPQGDGAFF

d_call: TRBD2
v_call: TRBV24-1
j_call: TRBJ2-2
clone_size: .
cdr3_nt: TGTGCCACCAGTGATTTCGGCGGGAGCGTGGGGGCCGGGGAGCTGTTTTTT
cdr3_aa: CATSDFGGSVGAGELFF

d_call: .
v_call: TRBV5-1
j_call: TRBJ1-2
clone_size: .
cdr3_nt: TGCGCCAGCAGCTTGGGACACTCTAACTATGGCTACACCTTC
cdr3_aa: CASSLGHSNYGYTF

d_call: TRBD1
v_call: TRBV6-5
j_call: TRBJ1-2
clone_size: .
cdr3_nt: TGTGCCAGCAGTTACGACAGGGGAAGTTATGGCTACACCTTC
cdr3_aa: CASSYDRGSYGYTF

d_call: TRBD1
v_call: TRBV7-8
j_call: TRBJ2-7
clone_size: .
cdr3_nt: TGTGCCAGCAGGCGGACAGGGGGCTTTGACGAGCAGTACTTC
cdr3_aa: CASRRTGGFDEQYF

d_call: .
v_call: TRBV3-1
j_call: TRBJ2-2
clone_size: .
cdr3_nt: TGTGCCAGCAGCCTCAGGAGGGGGAACACCGGGGAGCTGTTTTTT
cdr3_aa: CASSLRRGNTGELFF

d_call: .
v_call: TRBV12-3/TRBV12-4
j_call: TRBJ2-4
clone_size: .
cdr3_nt: TGTGCCAGCAGTTTGAAAGCCAAAAACATTCAGTACTTC
cdr3_aa: CASSLKAKNIQYF

d_call: .
v_call: TRBV12-3/TRBV12-4
j_call: TRBJ2-7
clone_size: .
cdr3_nt: TGTGCCAGCAGTTTGGGACACCCCTACGAGCAGTACTTC
cdr3_aa: CASSLGHPYEQYF

d_call: .
v_call: TRBV5-1
j_call: TRBJ2-7
clone_size: few
cdr3_nt: TGCGCCAGCAGCTTGCAGGGAGTCGAGCAGTACTTC
cdr3_aa: CASSLQGVEQYF

d_call: TRBD2
v_call: TRBV29-1
j_call: TRBJ2-7
clone_size: once
cdr3_nt: TGCAGCGTCGCCGGACTAGCGGGAGGGAGGGAGCAGTACTTC
cdr3_aa: CSVAGLAGGREQYF

d_call: .
v_call: TRBV18
j_call: TRBJ1-2
clone_size: .
cdr3_nt: TGTGCCAGCTCACCAAACAGGGCCAACTATGGCTACACCTTC
cdr3_aa: CASSPNRANYGYTF

d_call: .
v_call: TRBV28
j_call: TRBJ1-5
clone_size: .
cdr3_nt: TGTGCCAGCAGCTTCGCCAGGGGAAGCAATCAGCCCCAGCATTTT
cdr3_aa: CASSFARGSNQPQHF